Listed below are T cell receptor beta chains from one sample, sequenced in a study of CXCR3-negative and CXCR3-positive naive CD8 T cells. One entry per CDR3 protein, without DNA, is what TCRdb gives after re-calling the 5' RACE reads. The sample totals around 40,000 distinct CDR3 sequences; its top ten clones hold about 15%. Sequencing was performed on memory CD8+ T cells from blood. Source of these receptors: a human donor in good health. Some clones in this sample may be carry-over from other donors' samples. The CDR3 runs from the conserved cysteine through the conserved F or W. The order of the fields is V gene, J gene, CDR3 protein.

V gene: TRBV5-1
J gene: TRBJ2-1
CDR3 protein: CASSLGQGARNEQFF

V gene: TRBV20-1
J gene: TRBJ1-6
CDR3 protein: CSARVLAGWGQALRSPLHF

V gene: TRBV7-8
J gene: TRBJ1-3
CDR3 protein: CASSLPSGNTIYF

V gene: TRBV5-5
J gene: TRBJ1-1
CDR3 protein: CASSLSGMNTEAFF

V gene: TRBV6-6
J gene: TRBJ2-1
CDR3 protein: CASSSAGQHNEQFF

V gene: TRBV28
J gene: TRBJ2-5
CDR3 protein: CASRPGLQGYRETQYF

V gene: TRBV28
J gene: TRBJ2-1
CDR3 protein: CASSLSRGGNEQFF

V gene: TRBV4-3
J gene: TRBJ2-2
CDR3 protein: CASSQSGLGGDTGELFF

V gene: TRBV28
J gene: TRBJ2-3
CDR3 protein: CASSPGWTSGRLTDTQYF

V gene: TRBV28
J gene: TRBJ1-2
CDR3 protein: CASSYTDSRYGYTF

V gene: TRBV7-6
J gene: TRBJ2-7
CDR3 protein: CASSPGPVSYEQYF

V gene: TRBV29-1
J gene: TRBJ1-1
CDR3 protein: CSVDPTNTEAFF

V gene: TRBV29-1
J gene: TRBJ1-3
CDR3 protein: CSVGQGTGNTIYF

V gene: TRBV7-9
J gene: TRBJ2-3
CDR3 protein: CASSYTGTGFNHTQYF

V gene: TRBV20-1
J gene: TRBJ1-5
CDR3 protein: CSARDPGGQPQHF

V gene: TRBV28
J gene: TRBJ2-7
CDR3 protein: CASSKEGGLYEQYF

V gene: TRBV7-9
J gene: TRBJ2-1
CDR3 protein: CASSPQGLAGGNEQFF

V gene: TRBV20-1
J gene: TRBJ2-1
CDR3 protein: CSATGTSGGSSYNEQFF

V gene: TRBV12-3/TRBV12-4
J gene: TRBJ2-3
CDR3 protein: CASSLSGAGTDTQYF

V gene: TRBV4-3
J gene: TRBJ2-7
CDR3 protein: CASSQLSGGHYEQYF

V gene: TRBV28
J gene: TRBJ2-3
CDR3 protein: CASSLGRGQVRGEAPDTQYF

V gene: TRBV12-3/TRBV12-4
J gene: TRBJ2-1
CDR3 protein: CASRSGGPNEQFF

V gene: TRBV28
J gene: TRBJ1-1
CDR3 protein: CASSLLAESDTEAFF

V gene: TRBV6-6
J gene: TRBJ1-5
CDR3 protein: CASSYGTQPQHF

V gene: TRBV28
J gene: TRBJ2-5
CDR3 protein: CASSFSRPSGQETQYF

V gene: TRBV29-1
J gene: TRBJ2-2
CDR3 protein: CSVEYEQGITGELFF

V gene: TRBV20-1
J gene: TRBJ1-2
CDR3 protein: CSARDMGRHYGYTF

V gene: TRBV6-5
J gene: TRBJ1-1
CDR3 protein: CASSYSAANTEAFF

V gene: TRBV3-1
J gene: TRBJ2-7
CDR3 protein: CASSQTSGRQNYEQYF

V gene: TRBV28
J gene: TRBJ2-1
CDR3 protein: CASSLWGNEQFF

V gene: TRBV28
J gene: TRBJ1-2
CDR3 protein: CASSLSGGYGYTF